Presented here are 16 T cell receptor beta chains from one specimen sequenced in a study of metastatic and nonmetastatic thyroid tumors. Each patient went into thyroid surgery without having received any treatment. TCRdb reassembled clones from the PCR reads with MiXCR. In the table there are some 17,000 clones, 25% of which are singletons. The material sequenced was blood. The receptors here all came from a male donor with papillary thyroid cancer or a benign thyroid nodule (not recorded which). Some clones in this sample may be carry-over from other donors' samples.

This clone is medium-sized by share. The V gene is TRBV20-1, the J gene TRBJ2-7; 13 nucleotides align to TRBD2. V lost 5 bases to trimming and J lost 1 base; unmatched junction nucleotides: 8. Germline lookup yields CDR1 DFQATT and CDR2 SNEGSKA (reference sequence). The CDR3 is 16 residues long. CDR3 DNA: TGCAGTGCTTCACCGACTAGCGGGAGGTGGTCCTACGAGCAGTACTTC. Translating it yields CSASPTSGRWSYEQYF.

Ten or more counts support this clone. The rearrangement links TRBV18 to TRBJ1-1; D possibly corresponds to TRBD1 (6 bases). Trimming shortened V by 4 bases and J by 1 base, and 10 bases separated the two germline ends. CDR1 is KGHSH and CDR2 is LQKENI in the germline V gene. The CDR3 contains 14 residues. The CDR3 nucleotides are TGTGCCAGCTCACGACGACAGGAGAACACTGAAGCTTTCTTT. This translates into CASSRRQENTEAFF.

This clone is deemed medium-sized (0.01 to 0.1%). The chain couples TRBV7-9 to TRBJ2-6; 7 nucleotides match TRBD1. Germline CDR1 and CDR2: SEHNR and FQNEAQ (reference sequence). The V and J ends lost 0 bases and 4 bases, in that order; junction bases with no gene match: 6. The CDR3 is 17 amino acids. CDR3 amino acids: CASSLARGTAGANVLTF. The CDR3 region has the DNA TGTGCCAGCAGCTTAGCGAGGGGGACAGCAGGGGCCAACGTCCTGACTTTC.

By share, this clone ranks as medium-sized. The V call is TRBV11-2, the J call TRBJ2-7; D ambiguous. Germline CDR1 SGHAT, CDR2 FQNNGV. The CDR3 contains 11 residues. Trimming shortened V by 5 bases and J by 5 bases, and 7 bases separated the two germline ends. CDR3 DNA: TGTGCCAGCAGCGCTTCACACGAGCAGTACTTC. It translates to CASSASHEQYF.

In this sample, this clone turned up many times. V usage is TRBV6-1 and J usage is TRBJ1-4, with no clear D. Deletions cut 1 base from V and 8 bases from J, with 14 bases between. CDR1 is MNHNS, CDR2 SASEGT, per germline. This CDR3 is 15 amino acids long. CDR3 nucleotides: TGTGCCAGCAGTGAAGTGGTCGCAACGGGAGAAAAACTGTTTTTT. It yields the protein CASSEVVATGEKLFF.

The chain has TRBV6-1 and TRBJ2-7; 8 nucleotides line up with TRBD1. Trimming at V came to 5 bases and at J to 0 bases, leaving 6 bases not matched to a gene. Germline-derived CDR1 and CDR2 are MNHNS and SASEGT. CDR3 size: 15 residues. The CDR3 loop is CASSRQGAVSYEQYV. The CDR3, as DNA: TGTGCCAGCAGTCGGCAGGGGGCAGTCTCCTACGAGCAGTACGTC.

This clone was detected many times. The CDR3 is CASSQGTSGRVYEQFF. The CDR3 nucleotides read TGTGCCAGCAGTCAAGGGACTAGCGGGAGGGTATATGAGCAGTTCTTC. The genes are TRBV6-1 and TRBJ2-1, with TRBD2 matching over 16 bases. The V and J ends lost 5 bases and 8 bases, in that order; junction bases with no gene match: 6. The V gene's germline CDR1 is MNHNS and CDR2 SASEGT. This CDR3 contains 16 residues.

This clone has ten or more counts. The chain has TRBV29-1 and TRBJ2-1; tentatively, D is TRBD1 (6 bases). Trimming shortened V by 3 bases and J by 6 bases, and 9 bases separated the two germline ends. From germline, CDR1 is SQVTM and CDR2 ANQGSEA. CDR3 length: 12 amino acids. The DNA for the CDR3 is TGCAGCGTTGACCCGACAGGCAATGAGCAGTTCTTC. It specifies CSVDPTGNEQFF.

By sample fraction, this clone is medium-sized. The chain recombines TRBV20-1 with TRBJ1-2; D ambiguous. Germline-derived CDR1 and CDR2 are DFQATT and SNEGSKA (reference sequence). Between the trimmed V and J ends, which lost 0 bases and 3 bases, there was a span of 14 bases. This CDR3 has 15 amino acids. The CDR3 spells CSARDNLGQHYGYTF. The CDR3 nucleotides read TGCAGTGCTAGAGATAACCTAGGTCAGCACTATGGCTACACCTTC.

This clone was recorded many times. The genes are TRBV7-9 and TRBJ2-7, with D perhaps TRBD1 or TRBD2 (5 bases each). The CDR3 extends over 13 amino acids. Germline lookup yields CDR1 SEHNR and CDR2 FQNEAQ (reference sequence). Trimming cost V 5 bases and J 5 bases, with 13 bases left between them. CDR3: CASSPRGPDEQYF. DNA for the CDR3: TGTGCCAGCAGCCCCCGGGGACCGGACGAGCAGTACTTC.

By share of the sample, this clone is medium-sized. The V call is TRBV4-1, the J call TRBJ2-7; either TRBD1 or TRBD2 may supply D (5 bases each). The CDR3 extends over 17 amino acids. V lost 2 bases and J 2 bases, leaving 19 bases between the germline ends. Germline CDR1 and CDR2: MGHRA and YSYEKL. The DNA for the CDR3 is TGCGCCAGCAGCCAAACTGCTCCGACGGGGCGAACCTACGAGCAGTACTTC. Translating gives CASSQTAPTGRTYEQYF.

This clone ranks as medium-sized. V usage is TRBV14 and J usage is TRBJ2-6; D unclear. The CDR3 has 18 residues. Per the germline V gene, CDR1 is SGHDN and CDR2 is FVKESK. V was clipped by 0 bases and J by 4 bases, with 16 bases between them. CDR3 in amino acids: CASSQEVALLSGANVLTF. The CDR3 region has the DNA TGTGCCAGCAGCCAAGAAGTGGCACTCTTATCGGGGGCCAACGTCCTGACTTTC.

Regarding this clone: One end of the junction does not line up with germline, which may come from a read error. In the same sample, other DNA sequences code for this CDR3. The rearrangement joins TRBV19 to TRBJ2-7, with 8 nucleotides matching TRBD2. CDR3 size: 15 residues. CDR1 and CDR2 from the germline V gene are LNHDA and SQIVND (reference sequence). CDR3 region: CASSLAGTSSYEQYF. The CDR3 nucleotides read TGTGCAAGTAGTTTAGCCGGGACTAGTTCCTACGAGCAGTACTTC.

The chain links TRBV6-2 or TRBV6-3 to TRBJ2-1; 8 nucleotides align to TRBD2. The CDR3 covers 15 residues. V shed 0 bases, J shed 4 bases, and the junction held 2 bases outside the gene matches. The germline gives CDR1 MNHEY, CDR2 SVGEGT. This chain's CDR3 is CASSYSASGYNEQFF. The CDR3 bases are TGTGCCAGCAGTTACTCGGCTAGCGGGTACAATGAGCAGTTCTTC.

The rearrangement joins TRBV20-1 to TRBJ2-1, with D possibly being TRBD2 (5 bases). Looked up from germline, CDR1 is DFQATT and CDR2 is SNEGSKA (reference sequence). This CDR3 is 16 amino acids long. V lost 3 bases and J lost 7, with 22 bases in between. This CDR3 reads CSARNLDSTSRNEQFF. For the CDR3, the DNA is TGCAGTGCTAGGAATTTGGACTCAACTTCGAGGAATGAGCAGTTCTTC.

This clone is medium-sized in the sample. The chain carries TRBV30 and TRBJ1-2; a weak D match, TRBD1 (5 bases). Germline V gene sequence: CDR1 GTSNPN, CDR2 SVGIG (reference sequence). The germline V and J ends were trimmed by 1 base and 7 bases, with 7 bases remaining between them. The CDR3 totals 11 residues. The CDR3 coding sequence is TGTGCCTGGAGTGGAGGGGCTGGCTACACCTTC. This codes for CAWSGGAGYTF.